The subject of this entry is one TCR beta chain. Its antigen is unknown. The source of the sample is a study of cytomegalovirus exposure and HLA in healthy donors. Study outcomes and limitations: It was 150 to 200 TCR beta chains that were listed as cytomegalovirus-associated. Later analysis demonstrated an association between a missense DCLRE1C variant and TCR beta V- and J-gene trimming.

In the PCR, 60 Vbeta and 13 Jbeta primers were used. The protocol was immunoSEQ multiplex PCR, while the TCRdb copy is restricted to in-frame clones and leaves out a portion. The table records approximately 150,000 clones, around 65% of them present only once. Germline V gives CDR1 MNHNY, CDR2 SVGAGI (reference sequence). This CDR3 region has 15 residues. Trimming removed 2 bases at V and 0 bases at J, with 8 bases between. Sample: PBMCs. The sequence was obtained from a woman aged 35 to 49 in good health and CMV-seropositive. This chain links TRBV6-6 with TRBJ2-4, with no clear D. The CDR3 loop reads CASSYHSIAKNIQYF. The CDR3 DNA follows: TGTGCCAGCAGTTACCACTCCATAGCCAAAAACATTCAGTACTTC.